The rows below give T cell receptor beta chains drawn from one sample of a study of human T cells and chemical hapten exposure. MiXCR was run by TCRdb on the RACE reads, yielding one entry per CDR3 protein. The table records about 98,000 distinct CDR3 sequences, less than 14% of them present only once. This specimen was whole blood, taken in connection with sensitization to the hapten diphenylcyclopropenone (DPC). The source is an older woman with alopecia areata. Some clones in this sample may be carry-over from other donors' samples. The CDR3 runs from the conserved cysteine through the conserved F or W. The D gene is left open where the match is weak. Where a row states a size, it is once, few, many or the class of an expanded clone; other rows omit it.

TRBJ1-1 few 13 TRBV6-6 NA CASSSEGRTEAFF TGTGCCAGCAGTTCGGAAGGTCGTACTGAAGCTTTCTTT
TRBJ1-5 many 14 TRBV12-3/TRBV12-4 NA CASSLGMSNQPQHF TGTGCCAGCAGTTTAGGAATGAGCAATCAGCCCCAGCATTTT
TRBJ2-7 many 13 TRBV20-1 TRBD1 CSARPGQAYEQYF TGCAGTGCGAGACCGGGACAGGCTTACGAGCAGTACTTC
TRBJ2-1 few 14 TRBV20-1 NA CSASRGPTYNEQFF TGCAGTGCTTCCCGGGGTCCTACTTACAATGAGCAGTTCTTC
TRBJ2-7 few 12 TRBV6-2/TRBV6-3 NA CASTPGRGEQYF TGTGCCAGCACTCCTGGCCGAGGGGAGCAGTACTTC
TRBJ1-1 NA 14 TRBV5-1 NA CASSLGQQNTEAFF TGCGCCAGCAGCTTGGGGCAGCAGAACACTGAAGCTTTCTTT
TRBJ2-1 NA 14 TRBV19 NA CASSMSRQNNEQFF TGTGCCAGTAGTATGTCTCGACAGAACAATGAGCAGTTCTTC
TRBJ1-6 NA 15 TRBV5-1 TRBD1 CASSSSGTGSSPLHF TGCGCCAGCAGCTCCTCCGGGACAGGGAGTTCACCCCTCCACTTT
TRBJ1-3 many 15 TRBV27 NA CASRLTVGSGNTIYF TGTGCCAGCAGACTCACAGTTGGCTCTGGAAACACCATATATTTT
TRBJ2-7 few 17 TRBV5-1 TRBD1 CASSPTSVTGGSYEQYF TGCGCCAGCAGCCCTACCTCCGTGACAGGGGGCTCTTACGAGCAGTACTTC
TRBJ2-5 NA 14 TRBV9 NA CASSTAGLRETQYF TGTGCCAGCAGCACGGCAGGGTTGCGAGAGACCCAGTACTTC
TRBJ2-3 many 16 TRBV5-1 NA CASSLFLRGAQDTQYF TGCGCCAGCAGCTTGTTTTTGCGGGGCGCGCAGGATACGCAGTATTTT
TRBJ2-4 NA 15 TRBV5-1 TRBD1 CASSLTGQGANIQYF TGCGCCAGCAGCTTGACCGGACAGGGGGCCAACATTCAGTACTTC
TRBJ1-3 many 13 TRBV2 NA CASRSDGGNTIYF TGTGCCAGCAGATCGGACGGTGGAAACACCATATATTTT
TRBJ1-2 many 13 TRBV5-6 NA CASSSDLNYGYTF TGTGCCAGCAGCTCGGATCTGAACTATGGCTACACCTTC
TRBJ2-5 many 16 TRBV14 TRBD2 CASSQVAGVYQETQYF TGTGCCAGCAGCCAAGTAGCGGGGGTTTACCAAGAGACCCAGTACTTC
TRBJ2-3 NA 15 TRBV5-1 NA CASRALAERTDTQYF TGCGCCAGCAGAGCTTTAGCGGAACGCACAGATACGCAGTATTTT
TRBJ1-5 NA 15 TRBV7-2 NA CASSLVGAGNQPQHF TGTGCCAGCAGCTTAGTCGGAGCAGGAAATCAGCCCCAGCATTTT
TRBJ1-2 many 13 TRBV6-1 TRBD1 CASSEDRHYGYTF TGTGCCAGCAGTGAGGACAGGCACTATGGCTACACCTTC
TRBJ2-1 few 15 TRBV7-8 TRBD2 CASSFGRGSYNEQFF TGTGCCAGCAGCTTCGGGCGGGGGTCCTACAATGAGCAGTTCTTC
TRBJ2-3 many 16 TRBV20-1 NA CSARVRHTKITDTQYF TGCAGTGCTAGAGTGCGTCACACCAAAATCACAGATACGCAGTATTTT
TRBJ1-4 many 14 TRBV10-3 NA CAIRSQTTNEKLFF TGTGCCATCAGGTCCCAGACAACTAATGAAAAACTGTTTTTT
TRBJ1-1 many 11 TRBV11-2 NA CASSLGTEAFF TGTGCCAGCAGCTTAGGCACCGAAGCTTTCTTT
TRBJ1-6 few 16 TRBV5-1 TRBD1 CASSLVLDRGNSPLHF TGCGCCAGCAGCCTTGTGTTGGACAGGGGAAATTCACCCCTCCACTTT
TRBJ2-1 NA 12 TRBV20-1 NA CSARQNYNEQFF TGCAGTGCTAGACAGAACTACAATGAGCAGTTCTTC
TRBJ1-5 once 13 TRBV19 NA CASSISINQPQHF TGTGCCAGTAGTATAAGTATAAATCAGCCCCAGCATTTT
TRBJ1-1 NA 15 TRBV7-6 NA CASSLAGQNLAEAFF TGTGCCAGCAGCTTAGCGGGCCAAAATCTGGCTGAAGCTTTCTTT
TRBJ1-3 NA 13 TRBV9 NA CASTGTPGNTIYF TGTGCCAGCACCGGGACTCCTGGAAACACCATATATTTT
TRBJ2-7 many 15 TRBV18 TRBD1 CASSPGQGRAYEQYF TGTGCCAGCTCACCAGGACAGGGAAGAGCCTACGAGCAGTACTTC
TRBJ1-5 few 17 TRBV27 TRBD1 CASRRDRGDYSNQPQHF TGTGCCAGCAGAAGGGACAGGGGGGATTATAGCAATCAGCCCCAGCATTTT
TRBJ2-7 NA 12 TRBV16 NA CASSQSGEEQYF TGTGCCAGCAGCCAATCTGGAGAGGAGCAGTACTTC
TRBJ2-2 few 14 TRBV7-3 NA CASSSGRGTGELFF TGTGCCAGCAGCTCTGGACGGGGCACCGGGGAGCTGTTTTTT
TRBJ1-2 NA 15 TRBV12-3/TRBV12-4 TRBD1 CASSPGDRGNYGYTF TGTGCCAGCAGTCCCGGGGACAGGGGAAACTATGGCTACACCTTC
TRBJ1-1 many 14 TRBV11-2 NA CASSNYNMNTEAFF TGTGCCAGCAGCAACTACAACATGAACACTGAAGCTTTCTTT
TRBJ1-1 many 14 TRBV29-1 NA CSAALGQANTEAFF TGCAGCGCAGCCTTGGGACAAGCGAACACTGAAGCTTTCTTT
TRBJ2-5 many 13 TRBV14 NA CASSLGSFGTQYF TGTGCCAGCAGCCTCGGGTCCTTTGGGACCCAGTACTTC
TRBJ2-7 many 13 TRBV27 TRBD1 CASSWDRYYEQYF TGTGCCAGCAGCTGGGACAGATACTACGAGCAGTACTTC
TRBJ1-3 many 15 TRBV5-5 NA CASSSREGTGNTIYF TGTGCCAGCAGCTCGCGAGAGGGGACGGGAAACACCATATATTTT
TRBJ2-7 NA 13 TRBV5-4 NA CASSLGGRNEQYF TGTGCCAGCAGCCTGGGGGGCAGAAACGAGCAGTACTTC
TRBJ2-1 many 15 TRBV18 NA CASSPIGSPRNEQFF TGTGCCAGCTCACCAATCGGCAGTCCGAGGAATGAGCAGTTCTTC
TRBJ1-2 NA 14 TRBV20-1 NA CSAMDGPYNYGYTF TGCAGTGCTATGGACGGACCTTATAACTATGGCTACACCTTC
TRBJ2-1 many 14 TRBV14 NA CASSQDRDHNEQFF TGTGCCAGCAGCCAAGACAGGGATCACAATGAGCAGTTCTTC
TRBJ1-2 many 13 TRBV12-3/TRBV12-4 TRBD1 CASSYGQGPGYTF TGTGCCAGCAGCTATGGACAGGGACCAGGCTACACCTTC
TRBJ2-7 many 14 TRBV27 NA CASSFGSASYEQYF TGTGCCAGCAGTTTTGGGTCGGCTAGTTACGAGCAGTACTTC
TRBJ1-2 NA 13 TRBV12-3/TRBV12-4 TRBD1 CASRTGQVGGYTF TGTGCCAGCAGAACGGGACAGGTGGGAGGCTACACCTTC
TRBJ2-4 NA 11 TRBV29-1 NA CSAGEVGIQYF TGCAGCGCCGGGGAGGTAGGCATTCAGTACTTC
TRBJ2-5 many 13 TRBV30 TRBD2 CAWSRGGPETQYF TGTGCCTGGAGTCGGGGGGGCCCAGAGACCCAGTACTTC
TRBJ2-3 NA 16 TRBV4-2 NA CASSRNGGISTDTQYF TGTGCCAGCAGCCGAAATGGGGGTATTAGCACAGATACGCAGTATTTT
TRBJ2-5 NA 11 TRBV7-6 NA CASSSSETQYF TGTGCCAGCAGCTCCTCAGAGACCCAGTACTTC
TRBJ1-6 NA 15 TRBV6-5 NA CASSYSTGVNSPLHF TGTGCCAGCAGTTACTCGACTGGGGTCAATTCACCCCTCCACTTT
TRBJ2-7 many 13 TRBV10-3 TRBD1 CAIRGTGGYEQYF TGTGCCATCAGGGGGACAGGGGGCTACGAGCAGTACTTC
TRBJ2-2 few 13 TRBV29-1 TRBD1 CSVVGQGDGELFF TGCAGCGTTGTGGGACAGGGGGACGGGGAGCTGTTTTTT